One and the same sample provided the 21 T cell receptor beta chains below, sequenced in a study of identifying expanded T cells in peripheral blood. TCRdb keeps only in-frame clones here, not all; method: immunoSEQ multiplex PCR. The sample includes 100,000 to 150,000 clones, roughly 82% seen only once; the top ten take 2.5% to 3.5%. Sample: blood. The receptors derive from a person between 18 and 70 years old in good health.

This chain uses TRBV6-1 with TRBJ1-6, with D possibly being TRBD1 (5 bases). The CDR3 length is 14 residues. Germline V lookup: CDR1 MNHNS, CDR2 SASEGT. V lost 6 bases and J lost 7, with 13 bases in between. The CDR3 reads CASSNRWGNSPLHF. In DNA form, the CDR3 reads TGTGCCAGCAGCAACAGGTGGGGAAATTCACCCCTCCACTTT.

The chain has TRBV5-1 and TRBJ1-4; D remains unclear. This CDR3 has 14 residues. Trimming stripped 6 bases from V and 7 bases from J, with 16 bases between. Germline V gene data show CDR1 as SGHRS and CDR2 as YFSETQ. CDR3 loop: CASTPKEGGEKLFF. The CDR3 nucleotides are TGCGCCAGCACCCCGAAGGAGGGTGGTGAAAAACTGTTTTTT.

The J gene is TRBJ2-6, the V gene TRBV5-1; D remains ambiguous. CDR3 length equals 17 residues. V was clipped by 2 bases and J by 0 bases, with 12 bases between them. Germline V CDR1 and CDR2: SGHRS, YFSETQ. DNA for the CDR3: TGCGCCAGCAGCTTTTACGGACCTTTCTCTGGGGCCAACGTCCTGACTTTC. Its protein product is CASSFYGPFSGANVLTF.

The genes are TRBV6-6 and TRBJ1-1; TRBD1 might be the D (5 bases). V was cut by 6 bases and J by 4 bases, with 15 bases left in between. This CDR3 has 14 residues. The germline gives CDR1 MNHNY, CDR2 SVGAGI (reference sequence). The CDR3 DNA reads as TGTGCCAGCAGCCCTGTCGGGGGGACCACTGAAGCTTTCTTT. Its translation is CASSPVGGTTEAFF.

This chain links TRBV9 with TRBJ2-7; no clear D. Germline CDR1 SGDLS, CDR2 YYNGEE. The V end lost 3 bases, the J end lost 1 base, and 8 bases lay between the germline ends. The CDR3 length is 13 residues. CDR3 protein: CASSGSNSYEQYF. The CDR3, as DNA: TGTGCCAGCAGCGGCAGCAATTCCTACGAGCAGTACTTC.

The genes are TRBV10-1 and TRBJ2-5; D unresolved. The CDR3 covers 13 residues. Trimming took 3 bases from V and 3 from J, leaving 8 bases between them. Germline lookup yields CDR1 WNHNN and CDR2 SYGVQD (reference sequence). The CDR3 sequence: CASSDGSKETQYF. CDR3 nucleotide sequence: TGCGCCAGCAGTGATGGCAGCAAAGAGACCCAGTACTTC.

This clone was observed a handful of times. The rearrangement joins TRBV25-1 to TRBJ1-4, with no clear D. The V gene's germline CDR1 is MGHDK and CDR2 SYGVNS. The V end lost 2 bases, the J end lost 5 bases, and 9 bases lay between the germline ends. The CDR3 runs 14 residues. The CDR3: CASSERSGNEKLFF. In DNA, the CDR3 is TGTGCCAGCAGTGAACGATCCGGGAATGAAAAACTGTTTTTT.

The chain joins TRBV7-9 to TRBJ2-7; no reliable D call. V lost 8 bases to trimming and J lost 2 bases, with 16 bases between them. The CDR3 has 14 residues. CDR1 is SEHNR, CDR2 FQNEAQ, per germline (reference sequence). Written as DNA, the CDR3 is TGTGCCAGCGTGCCTCCCGGGCCTACCTACGAGCAGTACTTC. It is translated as CASVPPGPTYEQYF.

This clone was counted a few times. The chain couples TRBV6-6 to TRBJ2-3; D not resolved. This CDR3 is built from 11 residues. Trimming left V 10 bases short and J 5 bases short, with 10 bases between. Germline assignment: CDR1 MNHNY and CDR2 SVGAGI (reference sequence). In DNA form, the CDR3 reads TGTGCCACCTCGACGGGAGATACGCAGTATTTT. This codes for CATSTGDTQYF.

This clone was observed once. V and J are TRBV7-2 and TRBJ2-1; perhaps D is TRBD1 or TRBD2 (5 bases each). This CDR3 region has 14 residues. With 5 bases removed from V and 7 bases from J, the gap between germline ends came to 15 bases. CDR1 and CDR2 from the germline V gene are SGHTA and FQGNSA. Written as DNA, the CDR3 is TGTGCCAGCAGCGTGAACTCGGGGCCTAATGAGCAGTTCTTC. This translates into CASSVNSGPNEQFF.

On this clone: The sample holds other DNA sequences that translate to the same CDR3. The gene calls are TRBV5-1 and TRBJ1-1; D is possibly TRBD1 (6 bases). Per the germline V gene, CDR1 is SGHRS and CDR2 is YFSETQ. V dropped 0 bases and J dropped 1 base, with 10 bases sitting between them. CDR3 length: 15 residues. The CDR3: CASSLGGGRNTEAFF. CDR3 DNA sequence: TGCGCCAGCAGCTTGGGAGGGGGGCGGAACACTGAAGCTTTCTTT.

Here the CDR3 DNA reads TGTGCCAGCAGCTTAGCGCAGGGGGCCTACACTGAAGCTTTCTTT. This encodes CASSLAQGAYTEAFF. The V call is TRBV7-2, the J call TRBJ1-1; 8 bases match TRBD1. Trimming took 0 bases from V and 3 from J; bases not matched to a gene: 3. From germline, CDR1 is SGHTA and CDR2 FQGNSA. There are 15 residues in the CDR3.

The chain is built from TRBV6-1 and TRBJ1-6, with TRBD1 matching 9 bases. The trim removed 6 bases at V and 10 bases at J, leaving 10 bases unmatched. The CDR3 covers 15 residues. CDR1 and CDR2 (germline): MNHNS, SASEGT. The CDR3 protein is CASRIAGQGLSPLHF. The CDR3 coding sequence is TGTGCCAGCAGGATTGCGGGACAGGGACTATCACCCCTCCACTTT.

The CDR3 DNA reads TGTGCCAGCAGCGAGGGACAGAAAACAGATACGCAGTATTTT. It specifies CASSEGQKTDTQYF. J is TRBJ2-3 and V is TRBV9; 7 nucleotides line up with TRBD1. V was clipped by 3 bases and J by 3 bases; unmatched bases: 4. CDR1 SGDLS and CDR2 YYNGEE come from the germline V gene. The CDR3 is 14 residues long.

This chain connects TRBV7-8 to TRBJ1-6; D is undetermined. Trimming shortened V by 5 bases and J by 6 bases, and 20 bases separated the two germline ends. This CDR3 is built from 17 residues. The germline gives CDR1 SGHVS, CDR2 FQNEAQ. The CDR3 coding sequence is TGTGCCAGCAGCGTCTACCGGGTGACTGGCTCTAATTCACCCCTCCACTTT. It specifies CASSVYRVTGSNSPLHF. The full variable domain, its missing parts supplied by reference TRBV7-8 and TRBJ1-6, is GAGVSQSPRYKVAKRGQDVALRCDPISGHVSLFWYQQALGQGPEFLTYFQNEAQLDKSGLPSDRFFAERPEGSVSTLKIQRTQQEDSAVYLCASSVYRVTGSNSPLHFGNGTRLTVT.

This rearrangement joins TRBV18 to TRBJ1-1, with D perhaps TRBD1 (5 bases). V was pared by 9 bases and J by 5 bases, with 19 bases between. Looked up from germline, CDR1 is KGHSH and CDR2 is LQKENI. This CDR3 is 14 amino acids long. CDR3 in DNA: TGTGCCAGTCAAAGTCAGGGTAAGGATACTGAAGCTTTCTTT. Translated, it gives CASQSQGKDTEAFF.

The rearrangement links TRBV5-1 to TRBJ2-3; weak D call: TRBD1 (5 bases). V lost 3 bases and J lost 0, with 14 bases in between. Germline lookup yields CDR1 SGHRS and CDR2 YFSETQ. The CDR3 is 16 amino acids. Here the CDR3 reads CASSWGTQVSTDTQYF. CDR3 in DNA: TGCGCCAGCAGCTGGGGTACACAGGTTAGCACAGATACGCAGTATTTT.

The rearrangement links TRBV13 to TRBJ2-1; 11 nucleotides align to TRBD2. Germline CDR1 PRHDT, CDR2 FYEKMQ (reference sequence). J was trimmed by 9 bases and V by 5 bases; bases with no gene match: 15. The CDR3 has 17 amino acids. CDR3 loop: CASSPPTLAGGHVEQFF. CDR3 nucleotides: TGTGCCAGCAGCCCCCCAACTCTAGCGGGGGGCCACGTTGAGCAGTTCTTC. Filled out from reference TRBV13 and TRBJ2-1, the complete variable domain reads AAGVIQSPRHLIKEKRETATLKCYPIPRHDTVYWYQQGPGQDPQFLISFYEKMQSDKGSIPDRFSAQQFSDYHSELNMSSLELGDSALYFCASSPPTLAGGHVEQFFGPGTRLTVL.

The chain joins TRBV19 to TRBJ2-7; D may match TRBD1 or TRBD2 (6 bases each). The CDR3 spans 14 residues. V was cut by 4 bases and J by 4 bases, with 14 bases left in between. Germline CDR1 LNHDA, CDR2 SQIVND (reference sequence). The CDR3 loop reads CASSNRGRTYEQYF. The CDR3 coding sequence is TGTGCCAGTAGTAACCGGGGGCGTACATACGAGCAGTACTTC.

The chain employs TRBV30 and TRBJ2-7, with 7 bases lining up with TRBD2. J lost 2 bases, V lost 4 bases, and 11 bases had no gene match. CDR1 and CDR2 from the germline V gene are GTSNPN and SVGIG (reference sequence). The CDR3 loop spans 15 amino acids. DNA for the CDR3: TGTGCCTGGACTTTCCGGGGGGTCACAACCTACGAGCAGTACTTC. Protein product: CAWTFRGVTTYEQYF. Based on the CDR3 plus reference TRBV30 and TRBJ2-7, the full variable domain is SQTIHQWPATLVQPVGSPLSLECTVEGTSNPNLYWYRQAAGRGLQLLFYSVGIGQISSEVPQNLSASRPQDRQFILSSKKLLLSDSGFYLCAWTFRGVTTYEQYFGPGTRLTVT.

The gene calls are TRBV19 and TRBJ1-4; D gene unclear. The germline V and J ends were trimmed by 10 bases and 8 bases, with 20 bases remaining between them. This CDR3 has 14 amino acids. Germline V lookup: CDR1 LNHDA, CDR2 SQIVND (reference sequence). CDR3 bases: TGTGCCAATAGCCCGGAGGGTGGGAGGGAAAAACTGTTTTTT. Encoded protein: CANSPEGGREKLFF.